The 30 T cell receptor beta chains reported below all come from one sample, sequenced in a study of blood T cell repertoires in COVID-19 (TCRdb year 2020). Library preparation employed the immunoSEQ multiplex PCR assay. TCRdb took this table from immuneACCESS and kept in-frame rearrangements with V and J called. Such tables lack part of the clones; where checked against another copy, unresolved V genes explain under half of the gap, and the rest is unexplained. Present in this sample are some 52,000 clones, approximately 80% of which were seen just once. Roughly 3% of the sample is held by the ten biggest clonotypes. The material sequenced was peripheral blood. The receptors originated from a man aged 50-60 years with acute or convalescent COVID-19.

The chain joins TRBV9 to TRBJ1-2; the match to TRBD1 covers 10 bases. The germline V gene has CDR1 SGDLS and CDR2 YYNGEE. The CDR3 extends over 12 amino acids. Unmatched junction bases numbered 1, after V lost 3 bases and J lost 8 bases. Here the CDR3 reads CASSEGQGGYTF. The CDR3 nucleotides read TGTGCCAGCAGCGAGGGACAGGGGGGCTACACCTTC.

The J gene is TRBJ2-7, the V gene TRBV7-9; 9 nucleotides line up with TRBD1. V shed 5 bases, J shed 3 bases, and the junction held 11 bases outside the gene matches. This CDR3 spans 16 amino acids. CDR1 and CDR2 (germline): SEHNR, FQNEAQ (reference sequence). This CDR3 is CASSLTLTGGVYEQYF. The CDR3 region has the DNA TGTGCCAGCAGCCTGACTTTGACAGGGGGGGTCTACGAGCAGTACTTC.

This clone turned up a few times. The chain has TRBV7-2 and TRBJ2-7; a weak D match, TRBD2 (5 bases). CDR1 is SGHTA and CDR2 is FQGNSA in the germline V gene. V lost 1 base and J lost 5, with 15 bases in between. The CDR3 runs 15 residues. The CDR3 is CASSLGGLNPHEQYF. CDR3 in DNA: TGTGCCAGCAGCTTAGGCGGGCTCAACCCCCACGAGCAGTACTTC.

A note on this clone: A much more abundant neighbour one base away suggests this may be a read error. The chain carries TRBV27 and TRBJ2-7, with 7 bases lining up with TRBD2. This CDR3 is 15 amino acids long. J gave up 9 bases and V 5 bases, and 16 bases lay outside the gene matches. CDR1 and CDR2 (germline): MNHEY, SMNVEV (reference sequence). The CDR3 DNA follows: TGTGCCAGCAGTCTAATACCGGGACTATCTATGGCGCAGTACTTC. Translation gives CASSLIPGLSMAQYF.

The chain employs TRBV20-1 and TRBJ2-2, with TRBD2 as a possible D gene (6 bases). Germline V gene data show CDR1 as DFQATT and CDR2 as SNEGSKA (reference sequence). V was pared by 3 bases and J by 4 bases, with 15 bases between. The CDR3 length is 15 residues. CDR3 DNA: TGCAGTGCTAGTGGGGACTTGCTAAGCACCGGGGAGCTGTTTTTT. This sequence encodes CSASGDLLSTGELFF.

The V call is TRBV2, the J call TRBJ1-3; 8 nucleotides line up with TRBD1. The CDR3 spans 17 residues. Germline V gene sequence: CDR1 SNHLY, CDR2 FYNNEI. V was clipped by 2 bases and J by 2 bases; unmatched bases: 8. CDR3 bases: TGTGCCAGCAGTGAAACAGGGGGGTCATCAGCTGGAAACACCATATATTTT. This translates into CASSETGGSSAGNTIYF.

V and J are TRBV19 and TRBJ2-1, with 10 bases lining up with TRBD2. This CDR3 is 15 amino acids long. Germline V CDR1 and CDR2: LNHDA, SQIVND (reference sequence). The V gene end was trimmed by 4 bases and the J gene end by 2 bases; junction bases not matched to a gene: 2. In nucleotides, the CDR3 is TGTGCCAGTAGTACACTAGCGGGACCCTACAATGAGCAGTTCTTC. It is translated as CASSTLAGPYNEQFF.

This clone appeared once. The genes are TRBV4-1 and TRBJ2-4; D is undetermined. Trimming pared 1 base from V and 0 bases from J, leaving 13 bases between. The CDR3 is 17 amino acids. CDR1 and CDR2 (germline): MGHRA, YSYEKL. As DNA, the CDR3 is TGCGCCAGCAGCCAAGTAACGGCAGGCCTAGCCAAAAACATTCAGTACTTC. Its translation: CASSQVTAGLAKNIQYF.

The chain joins TRBV13 to TRBJ2-7, with TRBD2 identical over 11 bases. CDR1 and CDR2 from the germline V gene are PRHDT and FYEKMQ (reference sequence). The trim removed 5 bases at V and 1 base at J, leaving 13 bases unmatched. This CDR3 has 18 amino acids. CDR3 amino acids: CASSPPPGLAEKSYEQYF. CDR3 DNA sequence: TGTGCCAGCAGCCCTCCGCCGGGACTAGCGGAAAAATCCTACGAGCAGTACTTC.

The gene calls are TRBV5-1 and TRBJ2-5; D is perhaps TRBD2 (5 bases). CDR1 and CDR2 (germline): SGHRS, YFSETQ. The CDR3 has 13 amino acids. Trimming pared 7 bases from V and 3 bases from J, leaving 13 bases between. The DNA of the CDR3 is TGCGCCAGCCGGCGGACTGCCGAAGAGACCCAGTACTTC. It is translated as CASRRTAEETQYF.

V usage is TRBV12-5 and J usage is TRBJ1-1; D uncertain. The CDR3 covers 16 residues. Deletions cut 7 bases from V and 2 bases from J, with 20 bases between. Per germline, CDR1 LGHNT and CDR2 FRNRAP. CDR3 bases: TGTGCTAGTGCCCACAAAACTGGTGGCGGAAACACTGAAGCTTTCTTT. Translated, it gives CASAHKTGGGNTEAFF.

This chain connects TRBV3-1 (or the pseudogene TRBV3-2) to TRBJ1-4; the D gene is possibly TRBD1 (5 bases). The V end lost 1 base, the J end lost 7 bases, and 13 bases lay between the germline ends. Germline V gene lookup returns CDR1 LGHDT and CDR2 YNNKEL (reference sequence). The CDR3 totals 15 residues. CDR3 coding DNA: TGTGCCAGCAGCCAAGGAGGCACAGGCAGTGAAAAACTGTTTTTT. Translating it yields CASSQGGTGSEKLFF.

The CDR3 spells CATSDPGQGNEQFF. The CDR3, as DNA: TGTGCCACCAGTGATCCGGGACAGGGGAATGAGCAGTTCTTC. The chain uses TRBV24-1 and TRBJ2-1; 10 nucleotides line up with TRBD1. The germline CDR1 and CDR2 sequences are KGHDR and SFDVKD. CDR3 length: 14 amino acids. Trimming at V came to 3 bases and at J to 7 bases, leaving 2 bases not matched to a gene.

V usage is TRBV24-1 and J usage is TRBJ2-1; 9 positions match TRBD2. Germline values: CDR1 KGHDR, CDR2 SFDVKD. After removal of 4 bases from V and 7 bases from J, the junction contained 10 bases not matched to a gene. The CDR3 spans 16 residues. CDR3 DNA sequence: TGTGCCACCAGTGAGAGACTAGCGGTTAAGGGTAATGAGCAGTTCTTC. Its protein is CATSERLAVKGNEQFF.

The rearrangement links TRBV30 to TRBJ1-2, with a weak D call TRBD1 (6 bases). Looked up from germline, CDR1 is GTSNPN and CDR2 is SVGIG (reference sequence). Trimming removed 4 bases from V and 5 bases from J, with 8 bases in between. The CDR3 extends over 11 amino acids. CDR3 nucleotide sequence: TGTGCCTGGAAGGGGGTATATGGCTACACCTTC. Translated: CAWKGVYGYTF.

This clone was observed a handful of times. The chain recombines TRBV28 with TRBJ1-3; tentatively, D is TRBD1 (5 bases). Germline values: CDR1 MDHEN, CDR2 SYDVKM. The V end was cut by 5 bases, the J end by 4 bases, with 18 bases between. The CDR3 runs 16 residues. The CDR3 loop is CASSPSGGSKGNTIYF. CDR3 coding DNA: TGTGCCAGCAGTCCCTCGGGGGGTAGTAAAGGAAACACCATATATTTT.

The rearrangement joins TRBV19 to TRBJ2-1, with TRBD2 identical over 15 bases. J was trimmed by 7 bases and V by 5 bases; bases with no gene match: 6. CDR3 size: 16 residues. Germline V gene sequence: CDR1 LNHDA, CDR2 SQIVND (reference sequence). The CDR3 here is CASSAWTSGRANEQFF. Written as DNA, the CDR3 is TGTGCCAGTAGTGCCTGGACTAGCGGGAGGGCGAATGAGCAGTTCTTC.

The chain employs TRBV2 and TRBJ2-5; 14 bases are a match to TRBD2. CDR1 is SNHLY, CDR2 FYNNEI, per germline. The length of the CDR3 is 17 residues. Losses at the gene ends were 6 bases for V and 10 bases for J; bases not matched to a gene: 16. The DNA of the CDR3 is TGTGCCAGCAGACCGGGACTAGCGGGAGCGGGGTCAGTGGGCCAGTACTTC. Encoded protein: CASRPGLAGAGSVGQYF.

The chain is built from TRBV3-1 (or the pseudogene TRBV3-2) and TRBJ2-7; TRBD2 agrees at 8 bases. The CDR3 consists of 16 residues. V was pared by 4 bases and J by 0 bases, with 8 bases of the junction left unmatched. Germline V lookup: CDR1 LGHDT, CDR2 YNNKEL (reference sequence). CDR3 DNA sequence: TGTGCCAGCAGCCCAATCACTAGCGGTAGCTCCTACGAGCAGTACTTC. Translating gives CASSPITSGSSYEQYF.

The chain employs TRBV7-8 and TRBJ1-2; D not resolved. This CDR3 is 13 amino acids long. V dropped 1 base and J dropped 7 bases, with 10 bases sitting between them. Germline V gene lookup returns CDR1 SGHVS and CDR2 FQNEAQ. This CDR3 is CASSLVSASGYTF. The CDR3 nucleotides are TGTGCCAGCAGCTTAGTTTCAGCTAGTGGCTACACCTTC.

V and J are TRBV28 and TRBJ1-5; 9 positions match TRBD1. Per germline, CDR1 MDHEN and CDR2 SYDVKM. The length of the CDR3 is 15 residues. The V and J ends lost 4 bases and 6 bases, in that order; junction bases with no gene match: 7. CDR3 region: CASSSQGARGQPQHF. The CDR3 DNA reads TGTGCCAGCAGTTCACAGGGGGCGCGAGGTCAGCCCCAGCATTTT.

Concerning this clone: The same CDR3 is also encoded by other DNA sequences in this sample. This chain uses TRBV6-5 with TRBJ2-7; TRBD1 matches at 7 bases. Germline V gene lookup returns CDR1 MNHEY and CDR2 SVGAGI. V shed 6 bases, J shed 6 bases, and the junction held 8 bases outside the gene matches. There are 13 residues in the CDR3. The CDR3 is CASRRTGGPEQYF. CDR3 DNA sequence: TGTGCCAGCAGAAGGACAGGCGGCCCCGAGCAGTACTTC.

This clone was counted a few times. The chain combines TRBV15 with TRBJ1-1; 7 nucleotides agree with TRBD1. Germline CDR1 and CDR2: LNHNV and YYDKDF (reference sequence). The trim removed 4 bases at V and 11 bases at J, leaving 7 bases unmatched. CDR3 size: 12 residues. The CDR3 nucleotides read TGTGCCACCAGCATCGTAAGGGGGCCGGCTTTCTTT. Its translation is CATSIVRGPAFF.

The rearrangement links TRBV3-1 (or the pseudogene TRBV3-2) to TRBJ2-5; 7 positions match TRBD1. The trim removed 1 base at V and 2 bases at J, leaving 4 bases unmatched. CDR3 length: 15 residues. Per germline, CDR1 LGHDT and CDR2 YNNKEL (reference sequence). This CDR3 reads CASSQAGTVQETQYF. The CDR3 nucleotides are TGTGCCAGCAGCCAAGCCGGGACAGTTCAAGAGACCCAGTACTTC.

DNA of the CDR3: TGTGCCAGCAGTTCGCAACTTGTTAGCGGGATATATGAGCAGTTCTTC. Encoded protein: CASSSQLVSGIYEQFF. The chain links TRBV28 to TRBJ2-1; TRBD2 agrees at 8 bases. CDR3 length: 16 residues. CDR1 and CDR2 from the germline V gene are MDHEN and SYDVKM. J lost 8 bases, V lost 4 bases, and 13 bases had no gene match.

This chain joins TRBV7-3 and TRBJ1-2, with TRBD1 identical over 8 bases. Looked up from germline, CDR1 is SGHTA and CDR2 is FQGTGA. The CDR3 extends over 14 amino acids. J lost 5 bases, V lost 2 bases, and 4 bases had no gene match. The CDR3 bases are TGTGCCAGCAGCTTAGGACAGGGTGATTATGGCTACACCTTC. Translating gives CASSLGQGDYGYTF.

V and J are TRBV6-5 and TRBJ1-6; D is ambiguous. The CDR3 length is 13 residues. V was shortened by 7 bases and J by 9 bases, with 13 bases between the two germline ends. Germline values: CDR1 MNHEY, CDR2 SVGAGI. In nucleotides, the CDR3 is TGTGCCAGCACCCGGGGATCAACTTCACCCCTCCACTTT. Translated: CASTRGSTSPLHF.

The J gene is TRBJ1-2, the V gene TRBV6-5, with D perhaps matching TRBD1 (6 bases). The CDR3 has 14 amino acids. CDR1 and CDR2 (germline): MNHEY, SVGAGI. The V and J ends lost 6 bases and 8 bases respectively, with 19 bases between them. The CDR3 loop reads CASRRNRDGGGYTF. The DNA for the CDR3 is TGTGCCAGCAGAAGAAACAGGGACGGCGGAGGCTACACCTTC.

J is TRBJ2-3 and V is TRBV27, with 7 positions matching TRBD2. Germline CDR1 is MNHEY and CDR2 is SMNVEV (reference sequence). The CDR3 extends over 16 amino acids. J lost 1 base, V lost 0 bases, and 4 bases had no gene match. As DNA, the CDR3 is TGTGCCAGCAGTTTATCGGCGGGAGTAGGCACAGATACGCAGTATTTT. Its translation is CASSLSAGVGTDTQYF.

The V and J genes are TRBV7-9 and TRBJ1-1, with 9 bases identical to TRBD1. V lost 0 bases to trimming and J lost 3 bases; unmatched junction nucleotides: 2. This CDR3 comprises 15 residues. Per the germline V gene, CDR1 is SEHNR and CDR2 is FQNEAQ (reference sequence). This chain's CDR3 is CASSLADRGYTEAFF. Written as DNA, the CDR3 is TGTGCCAGCAGCTTAGCCGACAGGGGGTACACTGAAGCTTTCTTT.